These T cell receptor beta chains were read from a single sample in a study of response to subunit inactivated influenza vaccine. TCRdb fed the RT-PCR reads into MiXCR, producing one record per CDR3 protein. The sample has about 540,000 distinct CDR3 sequences; roughly 23% are singletons. Separately, the same data were catalogued under a study of T cells expressing NK-cell markers.

The sample in question was CD4+ T cells sorted from PBMCs, obtained 11 to 12 days after vaccination. The receptors were gathered from a man between 50 and 59 years old who received an inactivated influenza vaccine. CDR3s leave out the opening cysteine and the closing phenylalanine or tryptophan. Each record gives: D gene, clone size, V gene, J gene, CDR3 protein. The D gene is left open where the match is weak. The size of a clone is reported for some rows only, either as once, few or many, or as a class for expanded clones.

TRBD2,many,TRBV7-2,TRBJ2-3,ASSLTSGGGDTQY
.,few,TRBV12-3/TRBV12-4,TRBJ2-7,ASSSRPGGPYEQY
.,few,TRBV12-3/TRBV12-4,TRBJ1-2,ASAPGVGGYT
.,.,TRBV7-2,TRBJ1-3,ASSPPRTVGNTIY
.,.,TRBV27,TRBJ2-7,ASSLWGQLSTYEQY
.,few,TRBV20-1,TRBJ2-4,SAPTGAEAKNIQY
.,few,TRBV7-9,TRBJ2-4,ASSLDSGGDIQY
.,many,TRBV29-1,TRBJ1-1,SVGRGTEAF
.,.,TRBV20-1,TRBJ2-3,SARGSGPTYTDTQY
TRBD2,.,TRBV7-2,TRBJ2-7,ASSLDPGGSYEQY
TRBD2,few,TRBV7-8,TRBJ2-1,ASSLAQLAGVSSSYNEQF
.,.,TRBV7-2,TRBJ2-2,ASSLDLPPWTGELF
.,.,TRBV19,TRBJ2-7,ASSDRTYEQY